One sample yielded the 21 T cell receptor beta chains listed below, sequenced in a study of glioma-infiltrating T cells after dendritic cell vaccination. Sequencing used immunoSEQ multiplex PCR; TCRdb keeps in-frame clones, though not all of them. The sample consists of about 21,000 clones, 60% to 85% of them appearing once. The sequenced sample was blood, obtained before dendritic cell vaccination. These receptors all stem from a human donor with glioblastoma.

Only a few counts were recorded for this clone. A read error is likely here: a far larger clone is one base away. Distinct nucleotide sequences in the sample also encode this CDR3. The chain employs TRBV7-2 and TRBJ1-1, with D maybe TRBD1 (5 bases). Trimming cost V 5 bases and J 4 bases, with 14 bases left between them. This CDR3 has 14 amino acids. Germline-derived CDR1 and CDR2 are SGHTA and FQGNSA. The chain's CDR3 is CASSQEAGITEAFF. DNA for the CDR3: TGTGCCAGCAGCCAAGAGGCAGGGATCACTGAAGCTTTCTTT.

This chain joins TRBV30 and TRBJ1-1; the D gene is possibly TRBD1 (5 bases). Germline V gives CDR1 GTSNPN, CDR2 SVGIG (reference sequence). CDR3 length equals 11 residues. CDR3 nucleotide sequence: TGTGCTGGGAGGGGAGTGACTGAAGCTTTCTTT. Residues: CAGRGVTEAFF.

The CDR3 sequence: CASRGSGLESNEQFF. For the CDR3, the DNA is TGTGCCAGCCGGGGGAGCGGGCTAGAAAGCAATGAGCAGTTCTTC. The chain has TRBV2 and TRBJ2-1; a possible D gene is TRBD2 (6 bases). Germline-derived CDR1 and CDR2 are SNHLY and FYNNEI. Trimming took off 8 bases at V and 6 bases at J, with 20 bases between the two ends. The CDR3 contains 15 residues.

The chain uses TRBV29-1 and TRBJ2-7; the D gene is possibly TRBD2 (7 bases). Trimming shortened V by 3 bases and J by 7 bases, and 22 bases separated the two germline ends. Germline lookup yields CDR1 SQVTM and CDR2 ANQGSEA. This CDR3 spans 15 amino acids. Here the CDR3 DNA reads TGCAGCGTTGAGGAGGCGGGGGCGCACAGTGTGGAGCAGTACTTC. Translating gives CSVEEAGAHSVEQYF.

The chain combines TRBV4-2 with TRBJ2-3; 10 bases align to TRBD2. Germline values: CDR1 LGHNA, CDR2 YNFKEQ. The CDR3 length is 16 residues. J lost 5 bases, V lost 6 bases, and 11 bases had no gene match. The CDR3: CASRDLAGVSEDTQYF. In nucleotides, the CDR3 is TGTGCCAGCAGGGACCTAGCGGGAGTCAGTGAAGATACGCAGTATTTT.

The chain carries TRBV13 and TRBJ2-5, with 8 nucleotides matching TRBD2. Germline loops: CDR1 PRHDT, CDR2 FYEKMQ (reference sequence). V trimming: 4 bases; J trimming: 5 bases; junction bases outside the gene matches: 9. This CDR3 has 15 amino acids. This chain's CDR3 is CASSSIRAGVETQYF. Here the CDR3 DNA reads TGTGCCAGCAGCTCAATCAGAGCGGGAGTGGAGACCCAGTACTTC.

V usage is TRBV7-2 and J usage is TRBJ2-4; D may be TRBD2 (5 bases). The V end was cut by 1 base, the J end by 1 base, with 11 bases between. The germline V gene has CDR1 SGHTA and CDR2 FQGNSA. The CDR3 is made up of 16 amino acids. The CDR3 DNA reads TGTGCCAGCAGCTTAGGAGGGTCCCTGGCCAAAAACATTCAGTACTTC. It specifies CASSLGGSLAKNIQYF.

This chain joins TRBV7-3 and TRBJ1-4, with 9 positions matching TRBD1. The CDR3 loop spans 14 amino acids. Trimming at V came to 3 bases and at J to 5 bases, leaving 1 base not matched to a gene. Looked up from germline, CDR1 is SGHTA and CDR2 is FQGTGA. The CDR3 region is CASSLTGGNEKLFF. In DNA, the CDR3 is TGTGCCAGCAGCTTGACAGGGGGGAATGAAAAACTGTTTTTT.

This clone ranks as medium-sized (0.01 to 0.1%). The chain couples TRBV5-1 to TRBJ1-4, with D possibly being TRBD1 (6 bases). Germline loops: CDR1 SGHRS, CDR2 YFSETQ. Between the trimmed V and J ends, which lost 4 bases and 3 bases, there was a span of 13 bases. The CDR3 is made up of 15 amino acids. The CDR3 sequence is CASSLEQGANEKLFF. In DNA, the CDR3 is TGCGCCAGCAGCCTCGAACAGGGTGCTAATGAAAAACTGTTTTTT. The full variable domain, completed using reference TRBV5-1 and TRBJ1-4, is KAGVTQTPRYLIKTRGQQVTLSCSPISGHRSVSWYQQTPGQGLQFLFEYFSETQRNKGNFPGRFSGRQFSNSRSEMNVSTLELGDSALYLCASSLEQGANEKLFFGSGTQLSVL.

V usage is TRBV5-1 and J usage is TRBJ2-7; 8 bases match TRBD1. Germline assignment: CDR1 SGHRS and CDR2 YFSETQ. This CDR3 has 16 residues. V shed 1 base and J 0 bases; nucleotides not matched to a gene: 6. CDR3 region: CASSLPRDRSSYEQYF. DNA of the CDR3: TGCGCCAGCAGCTTGCCCCGGGACAGGAGCTCCTACGAGCAGTACTTC.

V gene TRBV7-9 combines with J gene TRBJ2-7; 8 bases fit TRBD1. V lost 5 bases and J lost 2; bases outside the gene matches: 14. CDR3 size: 17 residues. CDR1 and CDR2 (germline): SEHNR, FQNEAQ (reference sequence). For the CDR3, the DNA is TGTGCCAGCAGCCCACCAGGGGGCGGGATAAGGACCTACGAGCAGTACTTC. Its protein product is CASSPPGGGIRTYEQYF.

V is TRBV29-1 and J is TRBJ1-2, with 12 bases that match TRBD1. Germline V gives CDR1 SQVTM, CDR2 ANQGSEA. Unmatched junction bases numbered 1, after V lost 3 bases and J lost 2 bases. This CDR3 has 14 residues. This chain's CDR3 is CSVDGTGGNYGYTF. Written as DNA, the CDR3 is TGCAGCGTTGATGGGACAGGGGGCAACTATGGCTACACCTTC.

The chain carries TRBV7-9 and TRBJ1-5; 9 bases match TRBD1. J was trimmed by 3 bases and V by 6 bases; bases with no gene match: 6. Germline CDR1 reads SEHNR; CDR2 reads FQNEAQ (reference sequence). The CDR3 has 15 amino acids. CDR3 sequence: CASSMTGGLNQPQHF. The CDR3 region has the DNA TGTGCCAGCAGTATGACAGGGGGACTCAATCAGCCCCAGCATTTT.

The chain employs TRBV30 and TRBJ2-5; D is perhaps TRBD1 (6 bases). Gene TRBJ2-7 matches the end of the DNA better, so the J call may be wrong. The CDR3 contains 13 residues. Germline V lookup: CDR1 GTSNPN, CDR2 SVGIG (reference sequence). The CDR3 loop is CAWSSGAPYEQYF. CDR3 nucleotides: TGTGCCTGGAGTTCAGGGGCCCCCTACGAGCAGTACTTC.

This chain links TRBV4-3 with TRBJ2-5, with D possibly being TRBD2 (6 bases). This CDR3 region has 13 residues. Between the trimmed V and J ends, which lost 2 bases and 5 bases, there was a span of 9 bases. CDR1 is LGHNA and CDR2 is YSLEER in the germline V gene. Here the CDR3 reads CASSQIGTETQYF. The CDR3 nucleotides read TGCGCCAGCAGCCAAATCGGGACTGAGACCCAGTACTTC.

V gene TRBV19 combines with J gene TRBJ2-7; perhaps TRBD2 as D (7 bases). CDR3 size: 11 residues. The germline CDR1 and CDR2 sequences are LNHDA and SQIVND (reference sequence). Trimming removed 6 bases at V and 6 bases at J, with 9 bases between. CDR3 in amino acids: CASRRGGEQYF. CDR3 sequence (DNA): TGTGCCAGTAGAAGGGGGGGCGAGCAGTACTTC.

V is TRBV5-1 and J is TRBJ1-2; weak D call: TRBD1 (5 bases). The length of the CDR3 is 14 residues. Per germline, CDR1 SGHRS and CDR2 YFSETQ. The V end lost 6 bases, the J end lost 7 bases, and 19 bases lay between the germline ends. For the CDR3, the DNA is TGCGCCAGCACCCGCATTATGGGGGGACCTGGCTACACCTTC. Protein product: CASTRIMGGPGYTF. Full variable domain (remainder filled in from reference TRBV5-1 and TRBJ1-2): KAGVTQTPRYLIKTRGQQVTLSCSPISGHRSVSWYQQTPGQGLQFLFEYFSETQRNKGNFPGRFSGRQFSNSRSEMNVSTLELGDSALYLCASTRIMGGPGYTFGSGTRLTVV.

This chain uses TRBV30 with TRBJ2-3; D ambiguous. This CDR3 comprises 16 residues. The V end lost 1 base, the J end lost 0 bases, and 14 bases lay between the germline ends. Germline V gives CDR1 GTSNPN, CDR2 SVGIG (reference sequence). CDR3 bases: TGTGCCTGGAGTGACCTAGTCGGAGTAAGCACAGATACGCAGTATTTT. Its protein product is CAWSDLVGVSTDTQYF. The full variable domain, in which reference TRBV30 and TRBJ2-3 provide the parts outside the CDR3, is SQTIHQWPATLVQPVGSPLSLECTVEGTSNPNLYWYRQAAGRGLQLLFYSVGIGQISSEVPQNLSASRPQDRQFILSSKKLLLSDSGFYLCAWSDLVGVSTDTQYFGPGTRLTVL.

This chain joins TRBV7-8 and TRBJ2-7, with D perhaps matching TRBD2 (5 bases). V shed 5 bases and J shed 6 bases, with 20 bases lying between them. Looked up from germline, CDR1 is SGHVS and CDR2 is FQNEAQ. The CDR3 runs to 15 residues. CDR3 sequence reads: CASSPWTPELVEQYF. The CDR3 nucleotides are TGTGCCAGCAGCCCTTGGACTCCGGAACTCGTCGAGCAGTACTTC.

This clone turned up a few times. The J gene is TRBJ2-7, the V gene TRBV27; 7 bases are a match to TRBD2. V was pared by 10 bases and J by 6 bases, with 15 bases of the junction left unmatched. This CDR3 is built from 14 residues. Germline lookup yields CDR1 MNHEY and CDR2 SMNVEV (reference sequence). In DNA, the CDR3 is TGTGCCACCGCCGATTGGCAGGGAGGGTCCGAGCAGTACTTC. Protein sequence: CATADWQGGSEQYF.

The rearrangement links TRBV14 to TRBJ2-5; 7 nucleotides match TRBD2. This CDR3 has 16 amino acids. V shed 1 base, J shed 0 bases, and the junction held 5 bases outside the gene matches. Germline V lookup: CDR1 SGHDN, CDR2 FVKESK. DNA for the CDR3: TGTGCCAGCAGCCAAGGTGGACTAGGGTACCAAGAGACCCAGTACTTC. Its protein product is CASSQGGLGYQETQYF.